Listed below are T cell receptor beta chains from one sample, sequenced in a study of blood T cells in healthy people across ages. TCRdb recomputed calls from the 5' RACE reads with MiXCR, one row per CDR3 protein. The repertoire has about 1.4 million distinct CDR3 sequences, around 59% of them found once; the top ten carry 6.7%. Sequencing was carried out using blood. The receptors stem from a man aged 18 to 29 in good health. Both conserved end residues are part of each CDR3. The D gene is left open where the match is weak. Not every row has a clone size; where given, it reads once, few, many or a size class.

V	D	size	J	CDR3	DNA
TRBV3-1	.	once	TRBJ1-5	CASSQDPGTGQPQHF	TGTGCCAGCAGCCAAGATCCTGGAACGGGGCAGCCCCAGCATTTT
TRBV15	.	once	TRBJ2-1	CATSRVAGQLYNEQFF	TGTGCCACCAGCAGAGTAGCTGGGCAACTCTACAATGAGCAGTTCTTC
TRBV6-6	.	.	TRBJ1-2	CASSYSPGRQGYTF	TGTGCCAGCAGTTACTCACCAGGCCGCCAGGGCTACACCTTC
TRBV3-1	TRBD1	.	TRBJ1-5	CASSQATGITQPQHF	TGTGCCAGCAGCCAAGCGACAGGGATCACGCAGCCCCAGCATTTT
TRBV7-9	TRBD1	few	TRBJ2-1	CASSPRTGKANEQFF	TGTGCCAGCAGCCCTAGGACAGGGAAGGCCAATGAGCAGTTCTTC
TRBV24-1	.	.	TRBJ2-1	CATSERTNNEQFF	TGTGCCACCAGTGAAAGGACTAACAATGAGCAGTTCTTC
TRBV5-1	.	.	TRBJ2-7	CASSPPFGRGEDEQYF	TGCGCCAGCAGCCCCCCGTTTGGCAGGGGGGAAGACGAGCAGTACTTC
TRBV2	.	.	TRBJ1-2	CASDGVGGYTF	TGTGCCAGCGACGGGGTTGGTGGCTACACCTTC
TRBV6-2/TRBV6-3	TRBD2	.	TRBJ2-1	CASSGTSGVYEQFF	TGTGCCAGCAGTGGGACTAGCGGGGTCTATGAGCAGTTCTTC
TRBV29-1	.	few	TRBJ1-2	CSVEDRSRGGYTF	TGCAGCGTTGAAGATCGCAGCAGGGGCGGCTACACTTTC
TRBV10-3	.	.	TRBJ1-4	CAIRKGLTNEKLFF	TGTGCCATCAGGAAGGGCCTTACTAATGAAAAACTGTTTTTT
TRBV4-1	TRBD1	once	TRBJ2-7	CASSATTGAGYEQYF	TGCGCCAGCAGCGCGACGACAGGGGCCGGCTACGAGCAGTACTTC
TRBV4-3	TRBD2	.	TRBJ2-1	CASTQRAGGSSYNEQFF	TGCGCCAGCACTCAACGGGCGGGGGGGAGCTCCTACAATGAGCAGTTCTTC
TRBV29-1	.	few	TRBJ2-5	CSVEYAYPGTKDQETQYF	TGCAGCGTTGAATACGCATACCCGGGGACCAAAGACCAAGAGACCCAGTACTTC
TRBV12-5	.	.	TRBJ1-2	CASGLVAAWSNYGYTF	TGTGCTAGTGGTTTGGTGGCAGCCTGGTCTAACTATGGCTACACCTTC
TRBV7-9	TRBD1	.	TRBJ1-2	CASSTTKDREIQNYGYTF	TGTGCCAGCAGCACAACCAAGGACAGGGAAATTCAAAACTATGGCTACACCTTC
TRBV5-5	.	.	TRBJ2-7	CASTPDFGYVYEQYF	TGTGCCAGCACCCCGGACTTCGGCTATGTCTACGAGCAGTACTTC
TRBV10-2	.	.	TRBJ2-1	CASGEQEAIGNEQFF	TGCGCCAGCGGGGAACAGGAGGCGATTGGCAATGAGCAGTTCTTC
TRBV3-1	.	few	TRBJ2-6	CASSTPTGGANVLTF	TGTGCCAGCAGCACCCCGACAGGTGGGGCCAACGTCCTGACTTTC
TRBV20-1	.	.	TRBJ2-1	CSANGLRGALNEQFF	TGCAGTGCAAATGGACTACGCGGAGCCTTAAATGAGCAGTTCTTC
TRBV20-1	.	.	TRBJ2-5	CSASAPPDGETQYF	TGCAGTGCTAGCGCCCCCCCTGACGGCGAGACCCAGTACTTC
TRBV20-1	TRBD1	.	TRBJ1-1	CSARRRQGFTEAFF	TGCAGTGCTAGGCGACGACAGGGTTTTACTGAAGCTTTCTTT